This T cell receptor (beta chain) was profiled in a study of CD8+ T cells in alopecia areata. For the study at large: Each of the treated patients was given oral tofacitinib, 5 to 10 mg twice daily, for moderate-to-severe alopecia areata. Study-level findings and limits: In blood and scalp, many expanded lesional clones persisted during tofacitinib.

As to this clone: The antigen is unknown.

TCR sequencing used cDNA made by reverse transcription of extracted RNA. Data came from immunoSEQ multiplex PCR; TCRdb stores just in-frame clones and leaves some out. The profile shows 150,000 or so clones, nearly 55% of them singletons. The treatment is: oral pan-JAK inhibitor, 5-10 mg twice daily. The sequencing used CD8+ T cells sorted from blood, collected at week 4, from a patient treated with tofacitinib. This TCR came from a human donor with alopecia areata.

CDR3 nucleotide sequence: TGTGCCAGCAGCTCAACTCTTGGGACAGGGATAACTTTCTTT. It codes for CASSSTLGTGITFF. V is TRBV5-6 and J is TRBJ1-1, with TRBD1 matching 9 bases. The V gene's germline CDR1 is SGHDT and CDR2 YYEEEE. The CDR3 has 14 amino acids. V lost 3 bases and J lost 12; bases outside the gene matches: 12.